Below, one T cell receptor (beta chain) is given with its context. No antigen is known for it. Original data processing: ImmunoSEQ only sent back junction sequences with no quality scores, so filtering was done differently. Produced via immunoSEQ multiplex PCR; TCRdb's table is partial and in-frame only. The D gene and trimming were derived from the DNA, and the V and J assignments and clone size from that table. In the table there are 630,000 or so clones, roughly 98% of which are singletons. The CDR3 loop spans 16 amino acids. Germline V lookup: CDR1 MGHDK, CDR2 SYGVNS. V lost 4 bases to trimming and J lost 0 bases, with 16 bases between them. Naive CD8 cells, CD45RO-negative and positively selected for CCR7, excluded terminally differentiated effector memory CD45RA+ cells. This sample was taken from a study of shared clonotypes between healthy human individuals. General study points: Naive CD4 clonotypes were shared across several donors at 4.5% to 6%. Apart from blood, nothing was sampled; tissue repertoires likely differ.

This sequence joins TRBV25-1 and TRBJ2-7; a possible D gene is TRBD2 (9 bases). The receptor comes from a man aged 30 to 39 in good health. Sequenced sample: naive CD8+ T cells sorted from blood. The CDR3 sequence: CASSGTGREGSYEQYF. CDR3 nucleotides: TGTGCCAGCAGTGGGACAGGGCGGGAGGGCTCCTACGAGCAGTACTTC.